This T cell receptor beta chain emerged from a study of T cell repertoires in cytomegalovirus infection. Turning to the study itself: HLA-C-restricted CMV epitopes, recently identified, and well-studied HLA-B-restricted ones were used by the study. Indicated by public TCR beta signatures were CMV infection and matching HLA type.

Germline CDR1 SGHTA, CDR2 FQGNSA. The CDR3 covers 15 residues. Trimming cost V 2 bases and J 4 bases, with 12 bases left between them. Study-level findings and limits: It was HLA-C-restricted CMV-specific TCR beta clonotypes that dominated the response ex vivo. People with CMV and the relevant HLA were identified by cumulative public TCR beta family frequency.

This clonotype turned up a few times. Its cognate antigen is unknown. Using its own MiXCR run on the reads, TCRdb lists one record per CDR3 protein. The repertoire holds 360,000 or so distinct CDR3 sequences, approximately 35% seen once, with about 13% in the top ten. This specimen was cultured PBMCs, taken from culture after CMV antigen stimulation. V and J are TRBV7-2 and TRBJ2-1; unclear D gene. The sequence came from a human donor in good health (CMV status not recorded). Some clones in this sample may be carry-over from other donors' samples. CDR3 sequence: CASSLPENSYNEQFF. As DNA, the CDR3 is TGTGCCAGCAGCTTACCGGAGAACTCGTACAATGAGCAGTTCTTC.